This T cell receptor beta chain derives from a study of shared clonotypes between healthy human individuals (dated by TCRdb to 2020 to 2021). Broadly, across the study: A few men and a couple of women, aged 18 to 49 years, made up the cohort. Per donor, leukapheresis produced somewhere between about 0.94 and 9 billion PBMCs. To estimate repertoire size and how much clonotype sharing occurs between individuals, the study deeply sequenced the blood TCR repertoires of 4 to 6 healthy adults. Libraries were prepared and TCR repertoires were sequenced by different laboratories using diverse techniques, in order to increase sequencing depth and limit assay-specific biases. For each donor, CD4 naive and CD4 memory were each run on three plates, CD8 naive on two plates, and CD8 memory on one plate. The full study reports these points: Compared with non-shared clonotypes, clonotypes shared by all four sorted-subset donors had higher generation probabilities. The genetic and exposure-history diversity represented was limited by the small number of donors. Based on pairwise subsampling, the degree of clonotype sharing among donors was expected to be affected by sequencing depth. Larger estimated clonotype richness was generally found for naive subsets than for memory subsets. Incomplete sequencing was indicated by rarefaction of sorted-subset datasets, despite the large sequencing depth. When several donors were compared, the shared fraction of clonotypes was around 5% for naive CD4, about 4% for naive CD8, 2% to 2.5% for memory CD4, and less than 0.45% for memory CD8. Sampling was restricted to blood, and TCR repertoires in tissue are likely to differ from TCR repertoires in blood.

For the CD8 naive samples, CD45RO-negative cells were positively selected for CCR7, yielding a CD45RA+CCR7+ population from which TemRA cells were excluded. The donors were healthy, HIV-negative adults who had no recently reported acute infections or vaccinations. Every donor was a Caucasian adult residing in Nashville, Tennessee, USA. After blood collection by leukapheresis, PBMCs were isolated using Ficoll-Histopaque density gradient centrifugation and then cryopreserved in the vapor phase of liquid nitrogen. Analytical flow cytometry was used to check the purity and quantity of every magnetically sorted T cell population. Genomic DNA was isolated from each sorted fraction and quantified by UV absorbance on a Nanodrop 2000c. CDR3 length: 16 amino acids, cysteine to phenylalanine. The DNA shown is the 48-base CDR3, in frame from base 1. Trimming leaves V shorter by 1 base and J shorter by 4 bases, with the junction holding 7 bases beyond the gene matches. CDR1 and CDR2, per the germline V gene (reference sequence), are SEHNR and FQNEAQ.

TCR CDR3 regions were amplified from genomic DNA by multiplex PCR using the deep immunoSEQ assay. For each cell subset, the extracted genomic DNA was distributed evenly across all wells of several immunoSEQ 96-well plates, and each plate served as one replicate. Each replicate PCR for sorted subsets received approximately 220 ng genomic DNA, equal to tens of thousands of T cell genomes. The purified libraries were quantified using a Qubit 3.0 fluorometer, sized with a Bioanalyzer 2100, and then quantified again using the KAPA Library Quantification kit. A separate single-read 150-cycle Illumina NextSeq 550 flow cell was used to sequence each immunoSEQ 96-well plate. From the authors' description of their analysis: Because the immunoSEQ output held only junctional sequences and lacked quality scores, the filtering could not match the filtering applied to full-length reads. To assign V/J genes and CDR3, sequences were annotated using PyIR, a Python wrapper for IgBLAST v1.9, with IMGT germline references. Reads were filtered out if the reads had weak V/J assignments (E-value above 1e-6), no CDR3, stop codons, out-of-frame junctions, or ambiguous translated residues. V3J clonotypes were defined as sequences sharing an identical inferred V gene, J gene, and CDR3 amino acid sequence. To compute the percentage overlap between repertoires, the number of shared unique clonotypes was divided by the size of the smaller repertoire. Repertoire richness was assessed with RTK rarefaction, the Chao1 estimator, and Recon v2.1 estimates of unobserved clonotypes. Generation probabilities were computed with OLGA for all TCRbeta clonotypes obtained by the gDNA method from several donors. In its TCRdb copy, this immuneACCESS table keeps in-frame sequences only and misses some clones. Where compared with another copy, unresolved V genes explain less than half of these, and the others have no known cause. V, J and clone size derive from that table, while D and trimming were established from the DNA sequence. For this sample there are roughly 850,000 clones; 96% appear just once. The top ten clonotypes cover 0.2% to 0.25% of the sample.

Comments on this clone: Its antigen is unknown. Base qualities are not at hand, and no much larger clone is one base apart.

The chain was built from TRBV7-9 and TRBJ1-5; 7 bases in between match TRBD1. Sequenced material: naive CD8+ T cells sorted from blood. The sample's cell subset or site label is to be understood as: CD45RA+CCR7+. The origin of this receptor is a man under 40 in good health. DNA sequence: TGTGCCAGCAGCTTAGTCGCAGGGGGTCCTAATCAGCCCCAGCATTTT. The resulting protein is CASSLVAGGPNQPQHF.